The entry that follows covers one TCR beta chain sequence. These data are taken from a study of human T cells and chemical hapten exposure. TCRdb re-analysed the RACE reads in MiXCR, keeping a single row per CDR3 protein. The sample lists about 68,000 distinct CDR3 sequences; 9.5% to 12% were seen once. V shed 2 bases and J 7 bases; nucleotides not matched to a gene: 8. This CDR3 region has 15 residues. Germline lookup yields CDR1 SGHRS and CDR2 YFSETQ. Regarding time point: pre-sensitization, week 0. The treatment was: therapeutic diphenylcyclopropenone sensitization with weekly scalp DPC. Alopecia patients deemed DPC-suitable, aged 18 to 70, excluding pregnancy.

This chain links TRBV5-1 with TRBJ2-1; 8 positions agree with TRBD1. This TCR came from a woman aged 45-65 years with alopecia areata. Some clones in this sample may be carry-over from other donors' samples. The input for sequencing was whole blood, taken in connection with sensitization to the hapten diphenylcyclopropenone (DPC). The CDR3 DNA reads TGCGCCAGCAGCTTTGGACAGGGTTTCAGGAATGAGCAGTTCTTC. This translates into CASSFGQGFRNEQFF.